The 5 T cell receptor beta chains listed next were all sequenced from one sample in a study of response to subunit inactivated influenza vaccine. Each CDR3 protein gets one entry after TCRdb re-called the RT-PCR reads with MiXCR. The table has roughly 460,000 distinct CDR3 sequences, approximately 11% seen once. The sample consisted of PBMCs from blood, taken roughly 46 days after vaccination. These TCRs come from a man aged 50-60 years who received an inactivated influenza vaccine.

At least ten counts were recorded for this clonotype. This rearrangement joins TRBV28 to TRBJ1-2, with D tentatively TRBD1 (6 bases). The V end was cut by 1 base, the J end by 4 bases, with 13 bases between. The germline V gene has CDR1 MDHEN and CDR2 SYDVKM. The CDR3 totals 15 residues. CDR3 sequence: CASSLFTPGAYGYTF. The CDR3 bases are TGTGCCAGCAGTTTATTTACCCCAGGGGCCTATGGCTACACCTTC.

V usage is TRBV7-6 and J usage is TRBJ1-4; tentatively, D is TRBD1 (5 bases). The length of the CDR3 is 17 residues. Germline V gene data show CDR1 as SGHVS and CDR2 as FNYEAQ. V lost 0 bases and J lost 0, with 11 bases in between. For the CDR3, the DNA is TGTGCCAGCAGCTTAGCGTACAGGAGCGCAACTAATGAAAAACTGTTTTTT. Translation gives CASSLAYRSATNEKLFF.

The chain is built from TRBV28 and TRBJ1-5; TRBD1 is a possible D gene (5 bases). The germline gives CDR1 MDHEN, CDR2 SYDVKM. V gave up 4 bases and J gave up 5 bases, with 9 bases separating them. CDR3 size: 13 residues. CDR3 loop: CASSSTAYQPQHF. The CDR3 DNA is TGTGCCAGCAGTTCGACAGCATATCAGCCCCAGCATTTT.

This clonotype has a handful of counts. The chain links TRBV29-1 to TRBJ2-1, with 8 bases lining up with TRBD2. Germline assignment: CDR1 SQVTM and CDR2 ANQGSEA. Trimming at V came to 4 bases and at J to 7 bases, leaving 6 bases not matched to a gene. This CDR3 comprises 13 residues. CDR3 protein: CSVAGLVRNEQFF. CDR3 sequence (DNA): TGCAGCGTTGCGGGACTAGTGAGGAATGAGCAGTTCTTC.

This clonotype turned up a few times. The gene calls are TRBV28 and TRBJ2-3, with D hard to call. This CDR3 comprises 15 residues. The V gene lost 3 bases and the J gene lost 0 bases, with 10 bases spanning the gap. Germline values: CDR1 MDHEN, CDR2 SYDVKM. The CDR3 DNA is TGTGCCAGCAGTTTTGAACCCCTGAGCACAGATACGCAGTATTTT. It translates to CASSFEPLSTDTQYF. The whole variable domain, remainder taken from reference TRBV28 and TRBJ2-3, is DVKVTQSSRYLVKRTGEKVFLECVQDMDHENMFWYRQDPGLGLRLIYFSYDVKMKEKGDIPEGYSVSREKKERFSLILESASTNQTSMYLCASSFEPLSTDTQYFGPGTRLTVL.